Following are 5 T cell receptor beta chains from one sample sequenced in a study of shared clonotypes between healthy human individuals (dated by TCRdb to the early 2020s). CD8 naive samples were obtained by positive selection for CCR7 among CD45RO-negative cells, yielding a CD45RA+CCR7+ population from which TemRA cells were excluded. Libraries were prepared through the immunoSEQ multiplex PCR assay. The clones in this table, taken by TCRdb from immuneACCESS, are in-frame only. Not every clone is retained; where verified, under half of the shortfall comes from an unresolved V gene, and the cause of the rest is unknown. Present in this sample are about 800,000 clones, 95% to 97% of which were seen just once. Less than 0.25% of the sample goes to the ten largest clones. Material: naive CD8+ T cells sorted from blood. What the cell subset or site label conveys for this sample: CD45RA+CCR7+. The receptors shown here come from a man between 25 and 39 years old in good health.

The chain combines TRBV2 with TRBJ1-2; possibly TRBD1 for D (5 bases). The germline V and J ends were trimmed by 10 bases and 5 bases, with 23 bases remaining between them. From germline, CDR1 is SNHLY and CDR2 FYNNEI. The CDR3 length is 15 residues. CDR3 in amino acids: CAILGKGMMSYGYTF. For the CDR3, the DNA is TGTGCCATCCTAGGAAAGGGGATGATGAGTTATGGCTACACCTTC. The whole variable domain, filled in from reference TRBV2 and TRBJ1-2, reads EPEVTQTPSHQVTQMGQEVILRCVPISNHLYFYWYRQILGQKVEFLVSFYNNEISEKSEIFDDQFSVERPDGSNFTLKIRSTKLEDSAMYFCAILGKGMMSYGYTFGSGTRLTVV.

The rearrangement joins TRBV14 to TRBJ2-1; 8 bases are a match to TRBD2. The length of the CDR3 is 15 residues. CDR1 SGHDN and CDR2 FVKESK come from the germline V gene. The junction had 8 bases not matched to a gene; V was cut back by 6 bases and J by 4 bases. CDR3 sequence: CASRSGLEYYNEQFF. The CDR3 nucleotides read TGTGCCAGCAGGTCGGGACTAGAATATTACAATGAGCAGTTCTTC.

The chain links TRBV7-9 to TRBJ2-1, with TRBD1 identical over 7 bases. V lost 2 bases, J lost 6 bases, and 4 bases stayed unmatched. Germline V gene sequence: CDR1 SEHNR, CDR2 FQNEAQ (reference sequence). The CDR3 covers 14 residues. The CDR3 is CASSLMPGGNEQFF. The CDR3 DNA is TGTGCCAGCAGCTTAATGCCAGGGGGCAATGAGCAGTTCTTC.

The sample holds a few counts of this clone. In the same sample, other DNA sequences code for this CDR3. The chain couples TRBV27 to TRBJ2-5; D may match TRBD1 or TRBD2 (5 bases each). CDR3 length: 14 residues. V gave up 1 base and J gave up 5 bases, with 11 bases separating them. Germline CDR1 reads MNHEY; CDR2 reads SMNVEV (reference sequence). The CDR3 DNA is TGTGCCAGCAGTTTATTGGGGACGGAGGAGACCCAGTACTTC. Residues: CASSLLGTEETQYF.

V and J are TRBV20-1 and TRBJ2-1; D gene unclear. The CDR3 extends over 11 amino acids. Trimming took 2 bases from V and 8 from J, leaving 7 bases between them. Germline CDR1 DFQATT, CDR2 SNEGSKA (reference sequence). The CDR3 DNA sequence: TGCAGTGCTAGATACGGGTATGAGCAGTTCTTC. It encodes CSARYGYEQFF.